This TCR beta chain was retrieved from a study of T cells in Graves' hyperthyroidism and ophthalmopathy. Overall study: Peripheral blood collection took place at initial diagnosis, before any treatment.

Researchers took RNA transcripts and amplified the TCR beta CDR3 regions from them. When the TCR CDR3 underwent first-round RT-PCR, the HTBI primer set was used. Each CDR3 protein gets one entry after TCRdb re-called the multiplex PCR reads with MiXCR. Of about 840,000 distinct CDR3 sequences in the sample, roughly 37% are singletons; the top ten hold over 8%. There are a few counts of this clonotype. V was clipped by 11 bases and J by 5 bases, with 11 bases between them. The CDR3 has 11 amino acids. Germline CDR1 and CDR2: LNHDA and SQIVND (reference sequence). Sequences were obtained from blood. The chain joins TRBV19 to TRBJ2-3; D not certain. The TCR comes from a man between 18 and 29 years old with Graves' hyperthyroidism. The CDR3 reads CAVQRKDTQYF. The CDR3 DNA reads TGTGCCGTCCAAAGGAAAGATACGCAGTATTTT.